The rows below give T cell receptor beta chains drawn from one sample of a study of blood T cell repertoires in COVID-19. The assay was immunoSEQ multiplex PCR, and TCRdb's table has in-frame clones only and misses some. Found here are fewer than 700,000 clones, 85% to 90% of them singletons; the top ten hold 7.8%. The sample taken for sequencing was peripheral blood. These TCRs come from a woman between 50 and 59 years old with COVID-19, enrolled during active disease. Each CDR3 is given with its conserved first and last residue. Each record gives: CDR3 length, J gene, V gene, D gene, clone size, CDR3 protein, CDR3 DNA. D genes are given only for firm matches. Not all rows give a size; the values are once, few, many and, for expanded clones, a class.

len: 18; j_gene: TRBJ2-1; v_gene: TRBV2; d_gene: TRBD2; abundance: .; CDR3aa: CASSPTGVVAGVYNEQFF; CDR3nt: TGTGCCAGCAGCCCCACCGGTGTAGTAGCGGGGGTCTACAATGAGCAGTTCTTC
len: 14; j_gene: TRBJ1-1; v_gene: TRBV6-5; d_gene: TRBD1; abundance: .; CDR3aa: CASRTGALNTEAFF; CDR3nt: TGTGCCAGCAGAACAGGGGCACTAAACACTGAAGCTTTCTTT
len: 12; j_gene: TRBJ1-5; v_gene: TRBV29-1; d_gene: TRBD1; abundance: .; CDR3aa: CSVKTGATPQHF; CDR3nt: TGCAGCGTTAAGACAGGGGCTACGCCCCAGCATTTT
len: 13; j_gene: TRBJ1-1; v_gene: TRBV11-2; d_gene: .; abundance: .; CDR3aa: CASMRMVNTEAFF; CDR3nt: TGTGCCAGCATGAGGATGGTGAACACTGAAGCTTTCTTT
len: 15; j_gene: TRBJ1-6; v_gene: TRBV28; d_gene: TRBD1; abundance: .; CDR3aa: CATAGTGNSGSPLHF; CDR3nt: TGTGCCACCGCCGGGACAGGGAACTCTGGTTCACCCCTCCACTTT
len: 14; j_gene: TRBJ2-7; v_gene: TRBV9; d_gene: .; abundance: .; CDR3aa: CASSVQAINHEQYF; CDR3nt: TGTGCCAGCAGCGTGCAAGCTATCAACCACGAGCAGTACTTC
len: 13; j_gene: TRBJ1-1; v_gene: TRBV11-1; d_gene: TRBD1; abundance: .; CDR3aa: CASSYGQGVGAFF; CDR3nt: TGTGCCAGCAGTTACGGACAGGGCGTAGGAGCTTTCTTT
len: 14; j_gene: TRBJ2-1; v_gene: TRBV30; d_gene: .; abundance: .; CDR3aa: CAWSMGSSDNEQFF; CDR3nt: TGTGCCTGGAGTATGGGGAGTTCAGACAATGAGCAGTTCTTC
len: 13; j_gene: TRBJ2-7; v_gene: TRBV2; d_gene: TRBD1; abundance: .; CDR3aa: CASSLGQNYEQYF; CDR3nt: TGTGCCAGCAGTTTGGGACAGAACTACGAGCAGTACTTC
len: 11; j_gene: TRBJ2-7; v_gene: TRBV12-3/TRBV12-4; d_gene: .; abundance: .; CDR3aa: CASSHRGEQYF; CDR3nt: TGTGCCAGTTCTCATAGGGGCGAGCAGTACTTC
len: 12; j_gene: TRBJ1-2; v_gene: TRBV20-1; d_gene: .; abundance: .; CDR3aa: CSASGRRDGYTF; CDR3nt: TGCAGTGCTAGTGGGCGGAGGGATGGCTACACCTTC
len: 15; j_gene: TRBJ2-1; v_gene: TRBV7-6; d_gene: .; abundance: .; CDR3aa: CASSLGGQPYNEQFF; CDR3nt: TGTGCCAGCAGCTTAGGTGGACAGCCCTACAATGAGCAGTTCTTC
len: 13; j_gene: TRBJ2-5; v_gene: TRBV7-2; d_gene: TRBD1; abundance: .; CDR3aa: CASSWWDRETQYF; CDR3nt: TGTGCCAGCAGCTGGTGGGACAGAGAGACCCAGTACTTC
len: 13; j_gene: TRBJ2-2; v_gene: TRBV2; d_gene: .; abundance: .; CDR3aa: CARQEPNTGELFF; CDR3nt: TGTGCCAGACAGGAACCGAACACCGGGGAGCTGTTTTTT
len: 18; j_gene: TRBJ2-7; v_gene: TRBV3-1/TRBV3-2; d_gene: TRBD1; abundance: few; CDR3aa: CASSQDGLDRPRAYEQYF; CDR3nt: TGTGCCAGCAGCCAAGATGGATTGGACAGGCCGAGGGCCTACGAGCAGTACTTC
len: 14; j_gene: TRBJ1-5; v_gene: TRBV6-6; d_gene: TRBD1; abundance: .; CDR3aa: CASSTTGGGQPQHF; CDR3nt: TGTGCCAGCAGTACAACAGGGGGAGGCCAGCCCCAGCATTTT
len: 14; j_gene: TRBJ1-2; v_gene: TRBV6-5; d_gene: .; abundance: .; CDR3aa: CASRHGGNDYGYTF; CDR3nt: TGTGCCAGCAGGCACGGGGGTAATGACTATGGCTACACCTTC
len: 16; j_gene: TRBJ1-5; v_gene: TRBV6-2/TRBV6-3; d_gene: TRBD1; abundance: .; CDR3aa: CASSPGTGGGNQPQHF; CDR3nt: TGTGCCAGCAGTCCCGGGACAGGGGGAGGCAATCAGCCCCAGCATTTT
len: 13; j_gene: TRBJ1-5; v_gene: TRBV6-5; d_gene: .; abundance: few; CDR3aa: CASSTGRNQPQHF; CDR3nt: TGTGCCAGCAGTACAGGGCGCAATCAGCCCCAGCATTTT
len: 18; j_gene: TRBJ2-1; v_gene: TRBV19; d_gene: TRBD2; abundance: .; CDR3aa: CASSIEAGGPKTYNEQFF; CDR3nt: TGTGCCAGTAGTATAGAAGCGGGGGGGCCGAAAACCTACAATGAGCAGTTCTTC
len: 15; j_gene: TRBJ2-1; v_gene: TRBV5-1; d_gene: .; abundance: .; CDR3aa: CASSLFALQGNEQFF; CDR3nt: TGCGCCAGCAGCTTGTTCGCACTACAGGGAAATGAGCAGTTCTTC
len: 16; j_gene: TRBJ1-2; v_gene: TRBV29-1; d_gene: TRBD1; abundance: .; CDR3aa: CSVEARTGARTYGYTF; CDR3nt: TGCAGCGTTGAGGCCCGGACAGGGGCGAGAACCTATGGCTACACCTTC
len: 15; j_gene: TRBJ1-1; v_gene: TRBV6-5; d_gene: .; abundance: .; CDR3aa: CASSYQTKQGPEAFF; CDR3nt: TGTGCCAGCAGTTACCAGACAAAGCAGGGTCCTGAAGCTTTCTTT
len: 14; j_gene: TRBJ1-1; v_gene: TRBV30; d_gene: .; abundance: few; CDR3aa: CAWSSSVVGTEAFF; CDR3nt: TGTGCCTGGAGTTCGTCCGTGGTCGGCACTGAAGCTTTCTTT
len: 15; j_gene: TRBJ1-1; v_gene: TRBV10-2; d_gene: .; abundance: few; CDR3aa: CASVANGRLNTEAFF; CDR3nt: TGCGCCAGCGTGGCCAACGGGAGATTGAACACTGAAGCTTTCTTT
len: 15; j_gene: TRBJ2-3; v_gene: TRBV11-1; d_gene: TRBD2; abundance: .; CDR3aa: CASSGRGQLVGTQYF; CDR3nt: TGTGCCAGCAGCGGGAGGGGCCAACTAGTCGGTACGCAGTATTTT
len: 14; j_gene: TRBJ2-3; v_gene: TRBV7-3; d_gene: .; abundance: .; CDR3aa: CASSFPGTDMTQYF; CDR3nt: TGTGCCAGCAGCTTCCCCGGCACAGATATGACGCAGTATTTT
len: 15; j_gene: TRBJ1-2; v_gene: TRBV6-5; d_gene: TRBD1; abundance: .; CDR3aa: CASSRQGNTNYGYTF; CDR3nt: TGTGCCAGCAGCCGACAGGGTAACACTAACTATGGCTACACCTTC
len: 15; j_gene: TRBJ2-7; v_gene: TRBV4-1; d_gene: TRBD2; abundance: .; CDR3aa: CASSSHAGGTYEQYF; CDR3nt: TGCGCCAGCAGCTCTCACGCGGGGGGGACCTACGAGCAGTACTTC
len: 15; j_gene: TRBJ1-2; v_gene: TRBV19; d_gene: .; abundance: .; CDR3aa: CASSLGLSTAYGYTF; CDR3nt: TGTGCCAGCTCCTTGGGGCTGTCAACGGCCTATGGCTACACCTTC
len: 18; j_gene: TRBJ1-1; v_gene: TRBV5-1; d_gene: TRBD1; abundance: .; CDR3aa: CASSPQPGQGIPNTEAFF; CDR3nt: TGCGCCAGCAGCCCCCAACCGGGACAGGGGATCCCGAACACTGAAGCTTTCTTT
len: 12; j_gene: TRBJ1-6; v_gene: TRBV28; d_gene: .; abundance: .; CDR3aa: CASSLSLYLPHF; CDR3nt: TGTGCCAGCAGTTTAAGTCTCTACCTCCCCCACTTT
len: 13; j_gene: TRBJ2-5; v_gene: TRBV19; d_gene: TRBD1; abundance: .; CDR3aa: CASTRTGKETQYF; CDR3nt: TGTGCCAGTACCCGGACAGGGAAAGAGACCCAGTACTTC
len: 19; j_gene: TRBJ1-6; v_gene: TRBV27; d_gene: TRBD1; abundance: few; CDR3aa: CASSPLYPGQESVNSPLHF; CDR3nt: TGTGCCAGCAGTCCCCTCTACCCCGGACAGGAGTCCGTGAATTCACCCCTCCACTTT
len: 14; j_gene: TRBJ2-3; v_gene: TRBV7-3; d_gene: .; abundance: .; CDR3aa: CASSEGVPTDTQYF; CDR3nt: TGTGCCAGCAGCGAGGGTGTCCCCACAGATACGCAGTATTTT
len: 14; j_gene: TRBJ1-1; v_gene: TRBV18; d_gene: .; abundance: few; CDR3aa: CASSPLSYPTEAFF; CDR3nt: TGTGCCAGCTCACCACTCTCCTATCCCACTGAAGCTTTCTTT
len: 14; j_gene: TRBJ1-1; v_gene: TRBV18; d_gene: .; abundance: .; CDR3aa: CASSPQGSDTEAFF; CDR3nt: TGTGCCAGCTCACCACAGGGGTCTGACACTGAAGCTTTCTTT
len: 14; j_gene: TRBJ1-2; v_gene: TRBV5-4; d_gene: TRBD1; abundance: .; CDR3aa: CASKAGTGYYGYTF; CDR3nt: TGTGCCAGCAAAGCCGGGACAGGCTACTATGGCTACACCTTC
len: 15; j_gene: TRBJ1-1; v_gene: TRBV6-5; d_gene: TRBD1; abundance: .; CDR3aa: CASSPGQGGNTEAFF; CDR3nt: TGTGCCAGCAGTCCCGGACAGGGAGGGAACACTGAAGCTTTCTTT
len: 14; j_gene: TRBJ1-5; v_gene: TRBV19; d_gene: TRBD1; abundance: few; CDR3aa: CASSTGGSYQPQHF; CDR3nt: TGTGCCAGTAGCACAGGGGGATCATATCAGCCCCAGCATTTT
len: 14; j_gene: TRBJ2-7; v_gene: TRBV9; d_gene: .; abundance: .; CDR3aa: CASSFGRSSYEQYF; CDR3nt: TGTGCCAGCAGTTTCGGTAGAAGCTCCTACGAGCAGTACTTC
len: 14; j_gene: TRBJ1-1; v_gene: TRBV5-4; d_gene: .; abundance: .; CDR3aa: CASSYSGQSTEAFF; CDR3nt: TGTGCCAGCAGCTATAGTGGACAGAGCACTGAAGCTTTCTTT
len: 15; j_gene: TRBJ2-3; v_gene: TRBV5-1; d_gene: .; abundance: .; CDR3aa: CASRTGTYHTDTQYF; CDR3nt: TGCGCCAGCAGGACCGGGACTTATCACACAGATACGCAGTATTTT
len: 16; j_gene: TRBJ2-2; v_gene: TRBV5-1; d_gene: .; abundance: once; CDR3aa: CASSLDTGLGTGELFF; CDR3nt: TGCGCCAGCAGCTTGGATACAGGGCTGGGGACCGGGGAGCTGTTTTTT
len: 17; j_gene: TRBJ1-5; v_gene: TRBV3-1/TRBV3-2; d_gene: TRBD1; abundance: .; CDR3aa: CASSQDRAGGVNQPQHF; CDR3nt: TGTGCCAGCAGCCAAGATAGGGCAGGGGGCGTCAATCAGCCCCAGCATTTT
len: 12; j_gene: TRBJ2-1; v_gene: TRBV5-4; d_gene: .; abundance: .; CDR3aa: CASSPDSGKQFF; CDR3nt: TGTGCCAGCAGCCCGGACAGCGGTAAGCAGTTCTTC
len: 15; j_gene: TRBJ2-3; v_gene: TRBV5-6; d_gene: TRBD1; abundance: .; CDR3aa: CASSRGTGNTDTQYF; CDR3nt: TGTGCCAGCAGCCGCGGGACAGGGAACACAGATACGCAGTATTTT
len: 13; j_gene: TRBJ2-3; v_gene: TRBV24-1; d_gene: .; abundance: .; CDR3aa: CATSDPTGNTQYF; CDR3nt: TGTGCCACCAGTGATCCGACAGGAAATACGCAGTATTTT
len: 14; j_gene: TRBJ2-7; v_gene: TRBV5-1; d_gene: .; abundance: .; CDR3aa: CASSLEEGASEQYF; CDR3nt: TGCGCCAGCAGTTTGGAGGAGGGGGCGAGCGAGCAGTACTTC
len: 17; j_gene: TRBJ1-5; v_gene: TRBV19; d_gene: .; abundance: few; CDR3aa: CASTSEWRAGNNQPQHF; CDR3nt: TGTGCCAGTACTTCTGAATGGAGGGCTGGTAACAATCAGCCCCAGCATTTT
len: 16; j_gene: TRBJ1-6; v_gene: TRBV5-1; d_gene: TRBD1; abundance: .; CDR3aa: CASSFQGASENSPLHF; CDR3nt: TGCGCCAGCAGCTTTCAGGGGGCGTCGGAAAATTCACCCCTCCACTTT
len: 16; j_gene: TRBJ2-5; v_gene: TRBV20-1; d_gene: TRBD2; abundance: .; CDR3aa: CSASRRLAEYQETQYF; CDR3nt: TGCAGTGCTAGTCGCCGACTAGCGGAGTACCAAGAGACCCAGTACTTC
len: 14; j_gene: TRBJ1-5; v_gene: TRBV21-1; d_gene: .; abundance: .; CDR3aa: CASSPYRVNQPQHF; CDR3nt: TGTGCCAGCAGCCCCTATCGAGTCAATCAGCCCCAGCATTTT
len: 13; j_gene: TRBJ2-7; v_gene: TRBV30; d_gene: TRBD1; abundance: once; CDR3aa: CAWSVRTGVEQYF; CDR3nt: TGTGCCTGGAGTGTACGGACAGGGGTCGAGCAGTACTTC
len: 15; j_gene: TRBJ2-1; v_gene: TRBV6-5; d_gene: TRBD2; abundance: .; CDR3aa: CASSPLAGTYNEQFF; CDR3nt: TGTGCCAGCAGCCCCCTAGCGGGGACCTACAATGAGCAGTTCTTC
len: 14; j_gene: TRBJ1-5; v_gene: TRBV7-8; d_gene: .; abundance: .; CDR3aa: CASSLVRQNQPQHF; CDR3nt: TGTGCCAGCAGCTTAGTCAGGCAGAATCAGCCCCAGCATTTT
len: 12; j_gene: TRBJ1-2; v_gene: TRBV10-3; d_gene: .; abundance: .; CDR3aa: CAIQGGGYGYTF; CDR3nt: TGTGCCATACAGGGTGGCGGCTATGGCTACACCTTC